A single sample gave rise to the 27 T cell receptor beta chains below, sequenced in a study of blood T cell repertoires in COVID-19. The assay was immunoSEQ multiplex PCR, and TCRdb's table has in-frame clones only and misses some. The table records under 150,000 clones, roughly 85% of them present only once. Sample: peripheral blood. These receptors all come from a human donor in a cohort sampled during active COVID-19.

The rearrangement uses TRBV7-2 and TRBJ2-6; perhaps TRBD1 as D (5 bases). CDR1 SGHTA and CDR2 FQGNSA come from the germline V gene. The length of the CDR3 is 18 residues. Trimming shortened V by 2 bases and J by 0 bases, and 14 bases separated the two germline ends. Here the CDR3 reads CASSLLGRAHSGANVLTF. DNA for the CDR3: TGTGCCAGCAGCTTACTGGGCAGGGCTCACTCTGGGGCCAACGTCCTGACTTTC.

The genes are TRBV9 and TRBJ2-7; 7 bases are a match to TRBD2. Germline trimming cut 3 bases from V and 0 bases from J; bases unmatched to any gene: 0. The CDR3 extends over 13 amino acids. Germline V gives CDR1 SGDLS, CDR2 YYNGEE. The CDR3 spells CASSGGGSYEQYF. CDR3 nucleotide sequence: TGTGCCAGCAGCGGGGGGGGCTCCTACGAGCAGTACTTC.

The V gene is TRBV30, the J gene TRBJ2-5, with 9 positions matching TRBD2. After removal of 1 base from V and 2 bases from J, the junction contained 5 bases not matched to a gene. The germline CDR1 and CDR2 sequences are GTSNPN and SVGIG (reference sequence). The CDR3 extends over 15 amino acids. This CDR3 is CAWSALAGFQETQYF. The CDR3 coding sequence is TGTGCCTGGAGTGCGCTAGCGGGATTTCAAGAGACCCAGTACTTC.

V is TRBV11-2 and J is TRBJ2-1, with a tentative D call TRBD2 (5 bases). V shed 1 base and J shed 6 bases, with 10 bases lying between them. There are 14 residues in the CDR3. Germline CDR1 reads SGHAT; CDR2 reads FQNNGV. Here the CDR3 DNA reads TGTGCCAGCAGCTTAGGGGAACGGGGCAATGAGCAGTTCTTC. Translated: CASSLGERGNEQFF.

The chain links TRBV5-6 to TRBJ1-5; 7 nucleotides line up with TRBD1. The CDR3 has 16 residues. V was clipped by 3 bases and J by 2 bases; unmatched bases: 8. Germline-derived CDR1 and CDR2 are SGHDT and YYEEEE. The CDR3 region is CASSWGQPWGNQPQHF. The DNA of the CDR3 is TGTGCCAGCAGCTGGGGACAGCCCTGGGGCAATCAGCCCCAGCATTTT.

The J gene is TRBJ1-3, the V gene TRBV5-1; TRBD1 might be the D (6 bases). V lost 4 bases to trimming and J lost 4 bases, with 21 bases between them. Germline V lookup: CDR1 SGHRS, CDR2 YFSETQ. This CDR3 is 17 amino acids long. As DNA, the CDR3 is TGCGCCAGCAGCCTAAATGATGGGGGCGCTGGGGGAAACACCATATATTTT. It codes for CASSLNDGGAGGNTIYF.

The chain uses TRBV5-1 and TRBJ2-3; 9 bases match TRBD1. Germline CDR1 reads SGHRS; CDR2 reads YFSETQ. The CDR3 contains 13 residues. J was trimmed by 0 bases and V by 7 bases; bases with no gene match: 0. The CDR3 protein is CASGTGSTDTQYF. CDR3 nucleotides: TGCGCCAGCGGGACAGGGAGCACAGATACGCAGTATTTT.

CDR3 region: CASRQGQVGEKLFF. In DNA, the CDR3 is TGCGCCAGCAGGCAAGGACAGGTCGGTGAAAAACTGTTTTTT. The chain joins TRBV5-1 to TRBJ1-4, with 7 nucleotides matching TRBD1. V gave up 5 bases and J gave up 7 bases; unmatched junction bases: 8. The CDR3 consists of 14 residues. Germline CDR1 SGHRS, CDR2 YFSETQ.

V gene TRBV9 combines with J gene TRBJ1-2; no clear D gene. Germline CDR1 is SGDLS and CDR2 is YYNGEE. The CDR3 is 11 amino acids. The ends were cut back, 8 bases at V and 8 bases at J, with 13 bases in the middle. CDR3 amino acids: CASRREGGYTF. Written as DNA, the CDR3 is TGTGCCAGTCGCCGGGAAGGCGGCTACACCTTC.

V is TRBV19 and J is TRBJ2-3, with TRBD2 matching over 7 bases. The germline gives CDR1 LNHDA, CDR2 SQIVND (reference sequence). Losses at the gene ends were 7 bases for V and 5 bases for J; bases not matched to a gene: 12. The CDR3 is made up of 15 amino acids. Here the CDR3 reads CASTLKGTGGDTQYF. The DNA of the CDR3 is TGTGCCAGTACTCTAAAGGGCACGGGGGGAGATACGCAGTATTTT.

The genes are TRBV5-1 and TRBJ1-1; 7 bases fit TRBD1. Germline V gene lookup returns CDR1 SGHRS and CDR2 YFSETQ. J lost 1 base, V lost 4 bases, and 7 bases had no gene match. The CDR3 totals 15 residues. The CDR3 is CASSQGTAENTEAFF. The CDR3 nucleotides are TGCGCCAGCAGCCAAGGGACAGCGGAGAACACTGAAGCTTTCTTT.

The chain links TRBV4-3 to TRBJ2-3, with D possibly being TRBD1 (5 bases). The CDR3 has 17 amino acids. V lost 0 bases and J lost 0, with 13 bases in between. CDR1 and CDR2 (germline): LGHNA, YSLEER. CDR3 in DNA: TGCGCCAGCAGCCAAGAGCCCAGACAGTTAAGCACAGATACGCAGTATTTT. As protein: CASSQEPRQLSTDTQYF.

The chain couples TRBV7-9 to TRBJ2-5, with 7 bases aligning to TRBD2. The CDR3 runs to 14 residues. The junction had 5 bases not matched to a gene; V was cut back by 3 bases and J by 4 bases. Germline V lookup: CDR1 SEHNR, CDR2 FQNEAQ (reference sequence). CDR3 region: CASSFASGGETQYF. Written as DNA, the CDR3 is TGTGCCAGCAGCTTTGCTAGCGGAGGAGAGACCCAGTACTTC.

The genes are TRBV2 and TRBJ2-7; 7 bases fit TRBD2. V gave up 3 bases and J gave up 2 bases; unmatched junction bases: 4. The CDR3 runs 14 residues. Per germline, CDR1 SNHLY and CDR2 FYNNEI. The CDR3 DNA reads as TGTGCCAGCAGTGATTGGCGGGGGACCTACGAGCAGTACTTC. Its protein is CASSDWRGTYEQYF.

The chain's CDR3 is CASSLARGTHNEQFF. The CDR3 region has the DNA TGTGCCAGCAGCTTGGCGCGGGGGACCCACAATGAGCAGTTCTTC. V usage is TRBV11-3 and J usage is TRBJ2-1; 7 bases are a match to TRBD2. The CDR3 consists of 15 residues. With V trimmed by 3 bases and J by 5 bases, 7 bases remained unmatched. Germline CDR1 reads SGHNT; CDR2 reads YENEEA.

The J gene is TRBJ2-1, the V gene TRBV7-9, with D maybe TRBD2 (5 bases). CDR3 length: 15 residues. The germline gives CDR1 SEHNR, CDR2 FQNEAQ (reference sequence). V lost 6 bases and J 0 bases, leaving 12 bases between the germline ends. The DNA for the CDR3 is TGTGCCAGCAGGGCAAGCGGAAGCTCCTACAATGAGCAGTTCTTC. Translated, it gives CASRASGSSYNEQFF.

The chain links TRBV6-6 to TRBJ2-1; TRBD1 agrees at 8 bases. Germline V gene data show CDR1 as MNHNY and CDR2 as SVGAGI (reference sequence). The trim removed 5 bases at V and 4 bases at J, leaving 10 bases unmatched. This CDR3 is built from 16 residues. This chain's CDR3 is CASSAGQGPVYNEQFF. CDR3 sequence (DNA): TGTGCCAGCAGTGCAGGACAGGGCCCGGTTTACAATGAGCAGTTCTTC.

This sequence joins TRBV14 and TRBJ2-1; no clear D gene. Per the germline V gene, CDR1 is SGHDN and CDR2 is FVKESK. CDR3 size: 14 residues. The V gene lost 1 base and the J gene lost 10 bases, with 14 bases spanning the gap. CDR3 sequence (DNA): TGTGCCAGCAGCCAAGGGCTAGTATGGGTCGAGCAGTTCTTC. Its translation: CASSQGLVWVEQFF.

This clone came up once. The V gene is TRBV19, the J gene TRBJ1-1, with no clear D. The CDR3 loop spans 12 amino acids. V lost 1 base to trimming and J lost 6 bases, with 6 bases between them. Germline V gene lookup returns CDR1 LNHDA and CDR2 SQIVND (reference sequence). The CDR3 reads CASSIGGPEAFF. Written as DNA, the CDR3 is TGTGCCAGTAGTATAGGTGGGCCTGAAGCTTTCTTT.

The J gene is TRBJ1-4, the V gene TRBV6-1; D might be TRBD1 (6 bases). Germline CDR1 MNHNS, CDR2 SASEGT. The length of the CDR3 is 16 residues. The ends were cut back, 1 base at V and 5 bases at J, with 14 bases in the middle. CDR3 DNA: TGTGCCAGCAGTGAAGTTGGGGGCAGTCGAAATGAAAAACTGTTTTTT. Encoded protein: CASSEVGGSRNEKLFF.

V is TRBV6-2 or TRBV6-3 and J is TRBJ2-7; 13 bases agree with TRBD2. V was pared by 5 bases and J by 7 bases, with 8 bases of the junction left unmatched. The CDR3 covers 15 residues. Germline loops: CDR1 MNHEY, CDR2 SVGEGT. The DNA for the CDR3 is TGTGCCAGCAGTCCGGGACTAGCGGGGAAGAGGGAGCAGTACTTC. This translates into CASSPGLAGKREQYF.

Many counts were recorded for this clone. This chain links TRBV2 with TRBJ1-4, with D possibly TRBD1 on 6 matching bases. Germline lookup yields CDR1 SNHLY and CDR2 FYNNEI. This CDR3 spans 14 amino acids. Deletions cut 7 bases from V and 3 bases from J, with 12 bases between. The CDR3 DNA sequence: TGTGCCAGCACCGAAGGGGGAGCTAATGAAAAACTGTTTTTT. Translating it yields CASTEGGANEKLFF.

The genes are TRBV5-4 and TRBJ1-2; TRBD1 matches 8 bases. The trim removed 5 bases at V and 3 bases at J, leaving 21 bases unmatched. This CDR3 spans 19 amino acids. Germline CDR1 is SGHNT and CDR2 is YYREEE (reference sequence). CDR3 residues: CASRPITGQDRVGHYGYTF. CDR3 DNA sequence: TGTGCCAGCAGACCTATTACGGGACAGGATAGGGTGGGCCACTATGGCTACACCTTC. The full variable domain, its missing parts supplied by reference TRBV5-4 and TRBJ1-2, is ETGVTQSPTHLIKTRGQQVTLRCSSQSGHNTVSWYQQALGQGPQFIFQYYREEENGRGNFPPRFSGLQFPNYSSELNVNALELDDSALYLCASRPITGQDRVGHYGYTFGSGTRLTVV.

J is TRBJ1-2 and V is TRBV15; TRBD1 matches at 7 bases. Germline CDR1 reads LNHNV; CDR2 reads YYDKDF (reference sequence). The J segment lost 6 bases and the V segment lost 8 bases, leaving 9 bases of the junction unmatched. The CDR3 contains 13 residues. CDR3 residues: CATESTGENGYTF. CDR3 nucleotide sequence: TGTGCCACCGAATCTACAGGGGAGAATGGCTACACCTTC.

A single count supports this clone. This specimen includes other DNA sequences encoding the same CDR3. V is TRBV7-2 and J is TRBJ2-3, with 9 bases identical to TRBD1. Germline values: CDR1 SGHTA, CDR2 FQGNSA. This CDR3 is 14 amino acids long. V dropped 3 bases and J dropped 4; count of bases not matched to a gene: 2. The CDR3 region has the DNA TGTGCCAGCAGCTTGGACAGGGGATCAGATACGCAGTATTTT. As protein: CASSLDRGSDTQYF.

This rearrangement joins TRBV9 to TRBJ1-1; 7 positions match TRBD1. The CDR3 length is 14 residues. After removal of 6 bases from V and 0 bases from J, the junction contained 5 bases not matched to a gene. The germline V gene encodes CDR1 SGDLS and CDR2 YYNGEE. CDR3 sequence: CASNTGQLNTEAFF. Here the CDR3 DNA reads TGTGCCAGCAACACGGGACAGCTGAACACTGAAGCTTTCTTT. Combining the CDR3 with reference TRBV9 and TRBJ1-1 gives the whole variable domain DSGVTQTPKHLITATGQRVTLRCSPRSGDLSVYWYQQSLDQGLQFLIQYYNGEERAKGNILERFSAQQFPDLHSELNLSSLELGDSALYFCASNTGQLNTEAFFGQGTRLTVV.

This sequence joins TRBV19 and TRBJ2-3; 7 bases match TRBD2. The CDR3 is 15 amino acids. Germline loops: CDR1 LNHDA, CDR2 SQIVND (reference sequence). J was trimmed by 6 bases and V by 5 bases; bases with no gene match: 11. The CDR3 sequence: CASSQGLGPKDTQYF. DNA for the CDR3: TGTGCCAGTAGTCAAGGACTAGGACCTAAGGATACGCAGTATTTT.